Below, one TCR beta chain is given with its context. The clone's antigen remains unknown. Base qualities are not at hand, and no much larger clone is one base apart. The germline V gene gives CDR1 as MGHRA and CDR2 as YSYEKL. The CDR3 goes from the cysteine to the phenylalanine over 12 residues. Only the CDR3 part of the read is kept: 36 bases, read in frame from the first base. The V and J ends are trimmed by 2 bases and 5 bases, leaving 6 bases between them. The data belong to a study of OX40 agonist ivuxolimab in advanced cancers. Looking at the study overall: The costimulatory receptor OX40 (CD134) was targeted by ivuxolimab, a fully human IgG2 agonistic monoclonal antibody. Intravenous ivuxolimab was administered to patients every 2 weeks at six dose levels: 0.01, 0.1, 0.3, 1.5, 3 and 10 mg/kg. Of the 50 or so patients in dose escalation, about 20 had hepatocellular carcinoma, some 15 had melanoma, 9 had renal cell carcinoma and 9 had head and neck cancer. In the dose-escalation cohort, around four fifths of patients were male, and the mean age was approximately 60 years, with a range of 23 to 79. Patients were allowed to have had prior anti-PD-1, anti-PD-L1 or anti-CTLA-4 therapy, and more than 30% of the dose-escalation patients had previously received checkpoint inhibitors. Three dose-escalation patients achieved partial responses, one with hepatocellular carcinoma and two with cutaneous melanoma. Peripheral TCRbeta sequencing was intended to test whether TCR sequence diversity was altered and clonal T-cell expansion was caused by ivuxolimab. The paper describes the monotherapy dose-escalation part (N of about 54 patients) of the phase I trial of ivuxolimab. Overall study outcomes, separate from this receptor: In partial responders in the 0.1-3.0 mg/kg groups, normalized peripheral clonal expansion was found to be among the lowest, especially among CD8+ T cells. At doses of 0.1 to 3.0 mg/kg, clonal expansion of both CD4+ and CD8+ blood T cells was observed from baseline to week 6. Low levels of normalized T-cell clonal expansion were also seen in some patients who did not respond. After ivuxolimab, more expanded clones were found on average in CD8+ T cells than in CD4+ T cells. Antigen specificity was not determined for the clonally expanded peripheral T cells.

To sequence the TCRbeta CDR3 region, genomic DNA was isolated from the sorted cells. The immunoSEQ Assay was used to sequence the TCRbeta CDR3 regions. TCRdb provides this immuneACCESS table in a form limited to in-frame rearrangements. Some clones are lacking; in checked studies, under half of them reflect an unresolved V gene, and why the rest are absent is not known. The sample table shows roughly 27,000 clones, and 81% are seen once. The ten largest clones represent about a third of the sample. Patients with a history of autoimmune disease or receiving systemic immunosuppression were excluded from the trial. Peripheral blood for TCR sequencing was drawn from every dose cohort at baseline, at cycle 4 day 1 and at cycle 7 day 1. The samples were drawn from a first-in-human, open-label, multicenter phase I dose-escalation trial of ivuxolimab. Adults with locally advanced or metastatic melanoma, renal cell, hepatocellular, or head and neck squamous cell carcinoma were enrolled in the trial. CD4+ and CD8+ T cells were sorted separately from peripheral blood before TCR sequencing.

This material consisted of CD4+ or CD8+ T cells sorted from blood, taken in a trial of the OX40 agonist ivuxolimab. This sequence was found in an adult with an advanced solid tumor such as melanoma, head and neck, liver or kidney cancer. Here the chain combines TRBV4-1 and TRBJ2-5; the D gene cannot be named for sure. The CDR3 here reads CASSQPTETQYF. The base sequence is TGCGCCAGCAGCCAACCAACGGAGACCCAGTACTTC.